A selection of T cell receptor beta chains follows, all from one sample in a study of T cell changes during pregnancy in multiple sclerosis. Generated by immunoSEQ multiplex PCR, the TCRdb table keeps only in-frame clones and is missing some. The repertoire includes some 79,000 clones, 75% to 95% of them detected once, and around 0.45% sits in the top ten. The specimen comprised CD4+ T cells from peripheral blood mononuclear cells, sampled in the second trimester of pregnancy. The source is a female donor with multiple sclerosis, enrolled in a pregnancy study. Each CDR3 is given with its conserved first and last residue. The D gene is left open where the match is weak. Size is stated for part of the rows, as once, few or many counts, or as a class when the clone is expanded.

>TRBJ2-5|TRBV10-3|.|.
TGTGCCATCAGTGAGTCGTTAATAGCGAATCAAGAGACCCAGTACTTC
CAISESLIANQETQYF
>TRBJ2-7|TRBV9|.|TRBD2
TGTGCCAGCAGCACAGGAAGCGGGAGTAGGCCCTACGAGCAGTACTTC
CASSTGSGSRPYEQYF
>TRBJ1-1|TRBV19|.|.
TGTGCCAGTAGCCGTTGGAGGACCTCGAACACTGAAGCTTTCTTT
CASSRWRTSNTEAFF
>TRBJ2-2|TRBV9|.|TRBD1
TGTGCCAGCAGCGTTAGAGGACAGGGGGCCGGGGAGCTGTTTTTT
CASSVRGQGAGELFF
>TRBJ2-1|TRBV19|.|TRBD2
TGTGCCAGTAGTTTCTGGACTAGCAATGAGCAGTTCTTC
CASSFWTSNEQFF
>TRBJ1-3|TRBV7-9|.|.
TGTGCCAGCAGCTTAGGGACTGCCTACTCTGGAAACACCATATATTTT
CASSLGTAYSGNTIYF
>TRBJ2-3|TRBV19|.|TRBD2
TGTGCCAGTAGTATCAGCGGGAGAGAGGGTGATACGCAGTATTTT
CASSISGREGDTQYF
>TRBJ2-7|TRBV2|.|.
TGTGCCGGCAGTAATCACCGGGAGCAGTACTTC
CAGSNHREQYF
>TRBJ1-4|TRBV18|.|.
TGTGCCAGCTCTACGGGGGGAACGTCGACTAATGAAAAACTGTTTTTT
CASSTGGTSTNEKLFF
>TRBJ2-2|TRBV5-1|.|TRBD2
TGCGCCAGCAGCCTGACTAGCGGGAGAGGAACCGCGCGGAACACCGGGGAGCTGTTTTTT
CASSLTSGRGTARNTGELFF
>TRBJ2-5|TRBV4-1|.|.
TGCGCCAGCAGCCAAGGTACAGGGAGTTTTAGGGAGACCCAGTACTTC
CASSQGTGSFRETQYF
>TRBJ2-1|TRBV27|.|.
TGTGCCAGCAGTGTTCTTTTCGACACGAGCTCCTACAATGAGCAGTTCTTC
CASSVLFDTSSYNEQFF
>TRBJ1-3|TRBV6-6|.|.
TGTGCCAGCAGGCCCGCCCTGCTAGGTGGAAACACCATATATTTT
CASRPALLGGNTIYF
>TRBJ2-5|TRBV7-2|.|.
TGTGCCAGCAGCTTAAACCCCCGGGGATTGGGAGAGACCCAGTACTTC
CASSLNPRGLGETQYF
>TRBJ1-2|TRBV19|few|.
TGTGCCAGTAGTATGGGGGGGAGCGTGCGTGGCTACACCTTC
CASSMGGSVRGYTF
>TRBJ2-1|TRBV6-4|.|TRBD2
TGTGCCAGCAGTGACGCTAGCGGGGGGGCCAAGGGTGAGCAGTTCTTC
CASSDASGGAKGEQFF
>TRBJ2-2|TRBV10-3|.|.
TGTGCCATCAGGGAACCGGGACAAAACACCGGGGAGCTGTTTTTT
CAIREPGQNTGELFF
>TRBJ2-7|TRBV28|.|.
TGTGCCAGCAGCCGACTCCGAGGAGTTATATCTTACGAGCAGTACTTC
CASSRLRGVISYEQYF
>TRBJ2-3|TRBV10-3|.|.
TGTGCCATCAGTGATAATGTAGATACGCAGTATTTT
CAISDNVDTQYF
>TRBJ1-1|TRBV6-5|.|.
TGTGCCAGCAGTTACTCGGGGGGGATGAACACTGAAGCTTTCTTT
CASSYSGGMNTEAFF
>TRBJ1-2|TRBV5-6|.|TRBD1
TGTGCCAGCAGCCCGACAGGGGGCCTTGGCTATGGCTACACCTTC
CASSPTGGLGYGYTF
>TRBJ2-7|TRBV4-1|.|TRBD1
TGCGCCAGCAGCCACCCAGGACAGGGGTCCTACGAGCAGTACTTC
CASSHPGQGSYEQYF
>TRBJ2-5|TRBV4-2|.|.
TGTGCCAGCAGCCAAGATTCGCCGGGGGGCGAGACCCAGTACTTC
CASSQDSPGGETQYF
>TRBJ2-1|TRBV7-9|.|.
TGTGCCAGCAGCTTAGCCAGATTTGGCGGCAATGAGCAGTTCTTC
CASSLARFGGNEQFF
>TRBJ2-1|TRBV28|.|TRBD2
TGTGCCAGCAGTCAACTTAGCGGGAGGCCCAGAGAGGATGAGCAGTTCTTC
CASSQLSGRPREDEQFF
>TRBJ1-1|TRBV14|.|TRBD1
TGTGCCAGCAGCTTATTACAGGGGGCCCGGAACACTGAAGCTTTCTTT
CASSLLQGARNTEAFF
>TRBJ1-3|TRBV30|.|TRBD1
TGTGCCTGGAGTGTAATCCCGGACAGGGGAAACACCATATATTTT
CAWSVIPDRGNTIYF
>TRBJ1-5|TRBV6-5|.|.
TGTGCCAGCAGAACTACAGGGTATAGCAATCAGCCCCAGCATTTT
CASRTTGYSNQPQHF
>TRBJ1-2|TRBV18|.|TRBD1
TGTGCCAGCTCCCGCCGGGACAGGGGGCACGTGGGCTACACCTTC
CASSRRDRGHVGYTF
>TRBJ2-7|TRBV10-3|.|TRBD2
TGTGCCATCAGGGTAGCGGGAATTTACGAGCAGTACTTC
CAIRVAGIYEQYF
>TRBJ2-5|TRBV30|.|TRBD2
TGTGCCTGGAGTCTCGGACTAGCGGGAGGGCAAGAGACCCAGTACTTC
CAWSLGLAGGQETQYF
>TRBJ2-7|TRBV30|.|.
TGTGCCTGGAGTCGACAGGTCTACGAGCAGTACTTC
CAWSRQVYEQYF
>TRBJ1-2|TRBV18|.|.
TGTGCCAGCTCACCAGCCGGAGAATACTATGGCTACACCTTC
CASSPAGEYYGYTF
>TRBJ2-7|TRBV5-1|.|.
TGCGCCAGCAGCTTGGGAGGGAGTCTTTCCTACGAGCAGTACTTC
CASSLGGSLSYEQYF
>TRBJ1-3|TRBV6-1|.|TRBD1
TGTGCCAGCAGTGCGGGGGGGACAGACGGAAGCACCATATATTTT
CASSAGGTDGSTIYF
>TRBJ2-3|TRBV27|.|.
TGTGCCAGCAGTCCAATCACGGGGGTCTCCACAGATACGCAGTATTTT
CASSPITGVSTDTQYF
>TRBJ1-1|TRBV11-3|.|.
TGTGCCAGCAGCTTAGGTCAGTGCCCCCCTCCACCGAGGGCTTTCTTT
CASSLGQCPPPPRAFF
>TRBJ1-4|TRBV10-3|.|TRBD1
TGTGCCATCAGTGATAAAGGACAGGGGAGGACAAGTGAAAAACTGTTTTTT
CAISDKGQGRTSEKLFF
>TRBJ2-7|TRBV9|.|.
TGTGCCAGCAGCGACCCCCCGGCAGACTCTTACTACGAGCAGTACTTC
CASSDPPADSYYEQYF
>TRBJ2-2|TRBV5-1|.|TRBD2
TGCGCCAGCAGCTCGCGGGGGGAAAACACCGGGGAGCTGTTTTTT
CASSSRGENTGELFF
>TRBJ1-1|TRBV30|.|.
TGTGCCTGGAGTGGACCCCGACAGGTAAACACTGAAGCTTTCTTT
CAWSGPRQVNTEAFF
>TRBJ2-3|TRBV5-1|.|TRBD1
TGCGCCAGCAGCAGAAGGACAGGGGGCGATACGCAGTATTTT
CASSRRTGGDTQYF